These 9 T cell receptor beta chains share one sample of origin, sequenced in a study of immune cell composition in non-small cell lung cancer. Clones were sequenced by immunoSEQ multiplex PCR, and TCRdb holds only the in-frame ones, with some missing. The repertoire holds 2,100 or so clones, roughly four fifths seen once, with around 15% in the top ten. The normal lung sample lay at least 3 cm, and maximally far, from the tumour. Sequencing was carried out using non-adjacent lung tissue. The receptors derive from a human donor with non-small cell lung cancer.

In its sample, this clone was seen a few times. The chain has TRBV7-2 and TRBJ1-5, with D uncertain. Looked up from germline, CDR1 is SGHTA and CDR2 is FQGNSA. This CDR3 contains 14 residues. V dropped 0 bases and J dropped 0 bases, with 3 bases sitting between them. The CDR3 here is CASSLASSNQPQHF. The DNA for the CDR3 is TGTGCCAGCAGCTTAGCCTCTAGCAATCAGCCCCAGCATTTT.

The CDR3 DNA is TGTGCCAGCGACAGCATCTACGAGCAGTACTTC. This encodes CASDSIYEQYF. This sequence joins TRBV30 and TRBJ2-7; maybe TRBD1 (5 bases). This CDR3 has 11 residues. V lost 8 bases and J lost 3, with 11 bases in between. Germline V gene data show CDR1 as GTSNPN and CDR2 as SVGIG (reference sequence).

The V and J genes are TRBV6-1 and TRBJ2-2; possibly TRBD2 for D (5 bases). V shed 10 bases and J shed 6 bases, with 15 bases lying between them. CDR3 length equals 13 residues. Germline lookup yields CDR1 MNHNS and CDR2 SASEGT. The CDR3 bases are TGTGCCACAAACCCGAGGGAGCCCGGGGAGCTGTTTTTT. Residues: CATNPREPGELFF.

The chain is built from TRBV10-1 and TRBJ2-1, with D maybe TRBD2 (6 bases). Germline V lookup: CDR1 WNHNN, CDR2 SYGVQD (reference sequence). CDR3 length: 16 residues. V lost 3 bases and J 6 bases, leaving 18 bases between the germline ends. For the CDR3, the DNA is TGCGCCAGCAGTGACCGTGGTGGGAGGATCCCCAATGAGCAGTTCTTC. Encoded protein: CASSDRGGRIPNEQFF.

The rearrangement uses TRBV4-3 and TRBJ2-7; 9 bases are shared with TRBD1. Looked up from germline, CDR1 is LGHNA and CDR2 is YSLEER. V was clipped by 0 bases and J by 5 bases; unmatched bases: 8. The CDR3 is 16 residues long. This CDR3 is CASSQELTGGLNEQYF. The CDR3 nucleotides read TGCGCCAGCAGCCAAGAATTGACAGGGGGATTAAACGAGCAGTACTTC.

The genes are TRBV28 and TRBJ2-1, with 7 nucleotides matching TRBD1. This CDR3 comprises 22 residues. Germline values: CDR1 MDHEN, CDR2 SYDVKM. Trimming took 6 bases from V and 7 from J; bases not matched to a gene: 33. CDR3 protein: CASSHSGTVRSHPLFRRNEQFF. The DNA for the CDR3 is TGTGCCAGCAGCCACTCCGGGACAGTCAGGTCTCACCCACTTTTCCGGAGAAATGAGCAGTTCTTC.

The chain combines TRBV28 with TRBJ2-3; D perhaps matches TRBD1 (6 bases). The length of the CDR3 is 15 residues. V was cut by 2 bases and J by 1 base, with 10 bases left in between. The germline CDR1 and CDR2 sequences are MDHEN and SYDVKM. CDR3 DNA sequence: TGTGCCAGCAGTTTAGGCAGGGGACGCACAGATACGCAGTATTTT. Its protein is CASSLGRGRTDTQYF.

The V call is TRBV27, the J call TRBJ2-1, with 8 nucleotides matching TRBD1. The CDR3 loop spans 14 amino acids. After removal of 5 bases from V and 4 bases from J, the junction contained 4 bases not matched to a gene. Germline V gives CDR1 MNHEY, CDR2 SMNVEV (reference sequence). CDR3 nucleotides: TGTGCCAGCAGTCCTCGGACAGGGTACAATGAGCAGTTCTTC. Protein sequence: CASSPRTGYNEQFF.

The V call is TRBV19, the J call TRBJ1-1; D may be TRBD1 (5 bases). Trimming stripped 7 bases from V and 5 bases from J, with 11 bases between. The CDR3 runs to 12 residues. Per the germline V gene, CDR1 is LNHDA and CDR2 is SQIVND (reference sequence). The CDR3 loop is CASTSGGTEAFF. CDR3 DNA: TGTGCCAGTACCTCTGGGGGGACTGAAGCTTTCTTT. Combining the CDR3 with reference TRBV19 and TRBJ1-1 gives the whole variable domain DGGITQSPKYLFRKEGQNVTLSCEQNLNHDAMYWYRQDPGQGLRLIYYSQIVNDFQKGDIAEGYSVSREKKESFPLTVTSAQKNPTAFYLCASTSGGTEAFFGQGTRLTVV.